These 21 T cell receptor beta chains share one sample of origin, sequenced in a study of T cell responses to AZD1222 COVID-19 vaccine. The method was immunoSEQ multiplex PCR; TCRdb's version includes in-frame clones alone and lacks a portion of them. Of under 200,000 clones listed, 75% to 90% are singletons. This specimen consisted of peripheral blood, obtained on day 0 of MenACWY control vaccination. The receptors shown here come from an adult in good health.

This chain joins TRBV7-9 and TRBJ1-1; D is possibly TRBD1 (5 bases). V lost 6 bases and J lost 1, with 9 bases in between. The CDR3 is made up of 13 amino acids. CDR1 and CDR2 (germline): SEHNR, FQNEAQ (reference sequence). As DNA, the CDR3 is TGTGCCAGCAGGGGCGGGGGGAACACTGAAGCTTTCTTT. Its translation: CASRGGGNTEAFF.

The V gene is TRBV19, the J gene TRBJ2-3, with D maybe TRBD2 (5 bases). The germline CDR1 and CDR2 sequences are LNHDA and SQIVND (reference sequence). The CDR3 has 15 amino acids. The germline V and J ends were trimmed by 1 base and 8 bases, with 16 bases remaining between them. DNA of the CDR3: TGTGCCAGTAGTATAGGGCAGGACTCTGGCGGTACGCAGTATTTT. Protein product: CASSIGQDSGGTQYF.

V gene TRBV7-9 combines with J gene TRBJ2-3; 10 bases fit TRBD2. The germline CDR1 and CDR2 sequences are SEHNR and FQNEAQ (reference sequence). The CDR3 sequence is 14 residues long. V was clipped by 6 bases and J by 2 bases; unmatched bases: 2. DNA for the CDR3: TGTGCCAGCAGTCTAGCGGGGGCCACAGATACGCAGTATTTT. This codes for CASSLAGATDTQYF. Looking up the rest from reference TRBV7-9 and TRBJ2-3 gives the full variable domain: DTGVSQNPRHKITKRGQNVTFRCDPISEHNRLYWYRQTLGQGPEFLTYFQNEAQLEKSRLLSDRFSAERPKGSFSTLEIQRTEQGDSAMYLCASSLAGATDTQYFGPGTRLTVL.

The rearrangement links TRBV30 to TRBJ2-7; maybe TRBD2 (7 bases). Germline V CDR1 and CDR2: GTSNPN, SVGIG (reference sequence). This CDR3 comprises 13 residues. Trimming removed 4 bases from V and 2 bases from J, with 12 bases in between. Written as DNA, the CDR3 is TGTGCCTGGAACCGCGGGGGCCCCTACGAGCAGTACTTC. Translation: CAWNRGGPYEQYF.

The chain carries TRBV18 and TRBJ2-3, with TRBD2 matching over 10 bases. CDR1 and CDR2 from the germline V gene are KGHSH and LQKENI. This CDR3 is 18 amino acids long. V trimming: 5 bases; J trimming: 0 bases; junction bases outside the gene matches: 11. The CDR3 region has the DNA TGTGCCAGCTCAGTCAGCGCCGGGACTAGCGCTAGCACAGATACGCAGTATTTT. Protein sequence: CASSVSAGTSASTDTQYF.

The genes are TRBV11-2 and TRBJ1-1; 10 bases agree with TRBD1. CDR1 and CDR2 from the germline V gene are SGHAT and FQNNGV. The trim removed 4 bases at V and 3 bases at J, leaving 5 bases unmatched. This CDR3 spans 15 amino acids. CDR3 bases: TGTGCCAGCAGCTCGAAGGACAGGGGGGACACTGAAGCTTTCTTT. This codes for CASSSKDRGDTEAFF.

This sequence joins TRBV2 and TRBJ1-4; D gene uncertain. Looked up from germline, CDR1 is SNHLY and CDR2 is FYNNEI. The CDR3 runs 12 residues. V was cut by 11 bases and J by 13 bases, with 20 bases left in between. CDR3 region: CAGRGEGLGLFF. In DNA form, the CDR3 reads TGTGCCGGTCGTGGGGAAGGCCTGGGACTGTTTTTT.

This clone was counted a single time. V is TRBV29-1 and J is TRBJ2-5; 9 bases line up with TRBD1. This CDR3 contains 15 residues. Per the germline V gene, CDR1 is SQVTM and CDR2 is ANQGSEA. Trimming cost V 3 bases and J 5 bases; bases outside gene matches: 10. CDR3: CSVDSGQGRGETQYF. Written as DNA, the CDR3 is TGCAGCGTTGATTCGGGACAGGGCAGGGGGGAGACCCAGTACTTC. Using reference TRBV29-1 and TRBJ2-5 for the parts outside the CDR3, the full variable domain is SAVISQKPSRDICQRGTSLTIQCQVDSQVTMMFWYRQQPGQSLTLIATANQGSEATYESGFVIDKFPISRPNLTFSTLTVSNMSPEDSSIYLCSVDSGQGRGETQYFGPGTRLLVL.

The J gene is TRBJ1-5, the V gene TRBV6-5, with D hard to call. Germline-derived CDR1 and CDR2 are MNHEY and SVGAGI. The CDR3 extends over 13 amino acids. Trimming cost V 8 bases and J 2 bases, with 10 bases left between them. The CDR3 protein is CASGVPGNQPQHF. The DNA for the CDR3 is TGTGCCAGCGGCGTACCGGGCAATCAGCCCCAGCATTTT.

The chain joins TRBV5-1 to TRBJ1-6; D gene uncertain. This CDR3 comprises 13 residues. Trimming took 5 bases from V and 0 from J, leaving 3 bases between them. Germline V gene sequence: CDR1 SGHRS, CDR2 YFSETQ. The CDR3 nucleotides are TGCGCCAGCAGGAGCTCCTATAATTCACCCCTCCACTTT. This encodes CASRSSYNSPLHF.

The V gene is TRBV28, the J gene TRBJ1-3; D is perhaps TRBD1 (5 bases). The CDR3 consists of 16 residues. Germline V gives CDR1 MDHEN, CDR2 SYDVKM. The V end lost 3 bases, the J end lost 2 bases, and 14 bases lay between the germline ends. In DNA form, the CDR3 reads TGTGCCAGCAGTTTTGCACAGGTTTATACTGGAAACACCATATATTTT. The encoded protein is CASSFAQVYTGNTIYF.

As DNA, the CDR3 is TGTGCCTGGAGTACGGACACGTTCCCCCTTTCACCCCTCCACTTT. Its translation: CAWSTDTFPLSPLHF. This chain uses TRBV30 with TRBJ1-6; weak D call: TRBD1 (5 bases). Germline CDR1 reads GTSNPN; CDR2 reads SVGIG (reference sequence). The CDR3 is made up of 15 amino acids. V lost 2 bases and J 9 bases, leaving 17 bases between the germline ends.

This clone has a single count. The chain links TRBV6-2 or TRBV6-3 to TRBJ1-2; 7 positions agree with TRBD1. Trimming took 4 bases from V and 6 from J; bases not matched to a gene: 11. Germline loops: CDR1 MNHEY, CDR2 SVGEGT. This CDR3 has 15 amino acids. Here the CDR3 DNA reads TGTGCCAGCAGTTTGTATATCGGGACAGAGGATGGCTACACCTTC. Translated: CASSLYIGTEDGYTF.

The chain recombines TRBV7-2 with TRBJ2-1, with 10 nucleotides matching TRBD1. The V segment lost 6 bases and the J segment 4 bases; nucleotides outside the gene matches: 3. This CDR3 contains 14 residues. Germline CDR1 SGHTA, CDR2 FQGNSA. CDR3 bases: TGTGCCAGCAGGCGGGACAGGGGATACAATGAGCAGTTCTTC. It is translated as CASRRDRGYNEQFF.

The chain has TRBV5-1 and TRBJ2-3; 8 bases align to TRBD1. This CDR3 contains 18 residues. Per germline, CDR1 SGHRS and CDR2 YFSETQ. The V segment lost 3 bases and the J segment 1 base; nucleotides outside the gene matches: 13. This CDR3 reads CASSSTPPGQGRTDTQYF. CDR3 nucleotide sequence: TGCGCCAGCAGCTCTACTCCCCCAGGACAGGGTCGCACAGATACGCAGTATTTT.

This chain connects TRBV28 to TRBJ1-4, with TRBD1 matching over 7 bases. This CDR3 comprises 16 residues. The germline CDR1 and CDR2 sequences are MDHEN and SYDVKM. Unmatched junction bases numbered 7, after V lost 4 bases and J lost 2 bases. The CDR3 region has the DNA TGTGCCAGCAGTTCCCCCCCGGGACAGACTAATGAAAAACTGTTTTTT. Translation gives CASSSPPGQTNEKLFF. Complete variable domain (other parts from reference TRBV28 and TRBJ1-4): DVKVTQSSRYLVKRTGEKVFLECVQDMDHENMFWYRQDPGLGLRLIYFSYDVKMKEKGDIPEGYSVSREKKERFSLILESASTNQTSMYLCASSSPPGQTNEKLFFGSGTQLSVL.

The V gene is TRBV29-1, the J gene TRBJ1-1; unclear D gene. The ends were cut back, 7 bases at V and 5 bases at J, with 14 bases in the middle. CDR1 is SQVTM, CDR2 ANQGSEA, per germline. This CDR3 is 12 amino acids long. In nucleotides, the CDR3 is TGCAGCGCAAGCCAACAGCGGACTGAAGCTTTCTTT. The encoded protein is CSASQQRTEAFF. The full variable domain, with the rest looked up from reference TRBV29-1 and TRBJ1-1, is SAVISQKPSRDICQRGTSLTIQCQVDSQVTMMFWYRQQPGQSLTLIATANQGSEATYESGFVIDKFPISRPNLTFSTLTVSNMSPEDSSIYLCSASQQRTEAFFGQGTRLTVV.

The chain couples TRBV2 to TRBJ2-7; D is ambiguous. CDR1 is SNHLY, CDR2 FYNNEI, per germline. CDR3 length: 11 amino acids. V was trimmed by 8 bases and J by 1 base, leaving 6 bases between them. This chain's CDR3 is CASGTSYEQYF. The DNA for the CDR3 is TGTGCCAGCGGCACATCCTACGAGCAGTACTTC.

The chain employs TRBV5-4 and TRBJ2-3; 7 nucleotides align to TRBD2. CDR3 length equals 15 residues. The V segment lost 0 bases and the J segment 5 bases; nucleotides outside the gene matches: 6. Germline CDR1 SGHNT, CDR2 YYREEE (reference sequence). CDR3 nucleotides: TGTGCCAGCAGCTTGGAAGTGGGGGAGGGAGATACGCAGTATTTT. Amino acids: CASSLEVGEGDTQYF.

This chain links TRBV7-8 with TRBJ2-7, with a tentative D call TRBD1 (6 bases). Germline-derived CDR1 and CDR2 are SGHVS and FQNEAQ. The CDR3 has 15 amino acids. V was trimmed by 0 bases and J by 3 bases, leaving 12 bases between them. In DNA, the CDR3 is TGTGCCAGCAGCTTAGCTACAGGGACACACTACGAGCAGTACTTC. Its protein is CASSLATGTHYEQYF.

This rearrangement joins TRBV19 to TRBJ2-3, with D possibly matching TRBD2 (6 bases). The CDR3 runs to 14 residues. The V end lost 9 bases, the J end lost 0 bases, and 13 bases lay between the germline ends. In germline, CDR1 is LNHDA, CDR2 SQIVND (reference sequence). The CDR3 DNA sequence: TGTGCCAGCGATACGGGGGAGAGCACAGATACGCAGTATTTT. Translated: CASDTGESTDTQYF.